The source of this TCR beta chain is a study of cytomegalovirus exposure and HLA in healthy donors. PCR primers comprised 60 Vbeta and 13 Jbeta primers. Assay: immunoSEQ multiplex PCR; the TCRdb copy retains only in-frame clones and omits some. The data show approximately 120,000 clones, with 81% seen just once and roughly 2.3% held by the top ten. V lost 5 bases and J lost 2; bases outside the gene matches: 8. CDR3 size: 15 residues. The V gene's germline CDR1 is SGHRS and CDR2 YFSETQ. This TCR was sampled from a woman under 40 in good health and CMV-seronegative. This chain joins TRBV5-1 and TRBJ2-3, with TRBD1 matching 7 bases. Sequenced input: PBMCs. The CDR3 coding sequence is TGCGCCAGCAGAGGGGACAGCAACCCCACAGATACGCAGTATTTT. Protein sequence: CASRGDSNPTDTQYF.